These 15 T cell receptor beta chains were all obtained from the same sample, sequenced in a study of T cell repertoires in cytomegalovirus infection. The antigens of these receptors remain unknown. TCRdb reanalysed the reads using MiXCR and keeps one entry per CDR3 protein. The sample records tens of thousands of distinct CDR3 sequences, 20% to 25% being singletons. Material for sequencing was PBMCs, sequenced either directly or after in vitro stimulation (not recorded which). These receptors were collected from a human donor in good health (CMV status not recorded). Some clones in this sample may be carry-over from other donors' samples.

The chain uses TRBV6-1 and TRBJ2-5, with TRBD1 identical over 10 bases. V trimming: 3 bases; J trimming: 6 bases; junction bases outside the gene matches: 7. Germline assignment: CDR1 MNHNS and CDR2 SASEGT. The CDR3 extends over 15 amino acids. The CDR3 DNA reads as TGTGCCAGCAGTGATTACGACAGGGGGCAAAAGACCCAGTACTTC. Residues: CASSDYDRGQKTQYF.

V usage is TRBV29-1 and J usage is TRBJ1-1; D is uncertain. CDR3 length: 12 amino acids. V was trimmed by 4 bases and J by 8 bases, leaving 14 bases between them. Looked up from germline, CDR1 is SQVTM and CDR2 is ANQGSEA. CDR3 in DNA: TGCAGCGTTGTAAGAACTTTCGGAGAAGCTTTCTTT. It specifies CSVVRTFGEAFF.

This clonotype turned up a few times. The rearrangement uses TRBV7-2 and TRBJ1-1; 7 nucleotides match TRBD1. The V and J ends lost 1 base and 3 bases, in that order; junction bases with no gene match: 8. Germline CDR1 reads SGHTA; CDR2 reads FQGNSA. CDR3 size: 16 residues. The CDR3 sequence: CASSLEGAGGYTEAFF. For the CDR3, the DNA is TGTGCCAGCAGCTTAGAGGGGGCAGGAGGGTACACTGAAGCTTTCTTT.

This clonotype was picked up a small number of times. This rearrangement joins TRBV25-1 to TRBJ1-2, with no clear D. Germline CDR1 and CDR2: MGHDK and SYGVNS. The CDR3 contains 15 residues. V lost 3 bases to trimming and J lost 0 bases, with 11 bases between them. The CDR3 loop reads CASSDPQTSNYGYTF. In DNA form, the CDR3 reads TGTGCCAGCAGTGACCCACAGACTTCTAACTATGGCTACACCTTC.

This clonotype has ten or more counts. The chain recombines TRBV12-3 or TRBV12-4 with TRBJ1-2; 7 positions match TRBD1. V shed 8 bases, J shed 6 bases, and the junction held 12 bases outside the gene matches. CDR3 length: 14 amino acids. The DNA for the CDR3 is TGTGCCAGCTCAAAATTACAGGGGCGGAATGGCTACACCTTC. It is translated as CASSKLQGRNGYTF.

This clonotype was found a few times. The chain combines TRBV28 with TRBJ2-1, with no clear D. The germline V gene encodes CDR1 MDHEN and CDR2 SYDVKM. There are 12 residues in the CDR3. V shed 3 bases and J shed 7 bases, with 7 bases lying between them. Here the CDR3 reads CASSFPLNEQFF. The CDR3 coding sequence is TGTGCCAGCAGTTTTCCCCTTAATGAGCAGTTCTTC. Full variable domain (rest looked up from reference TRBV28 and TRBJ2-1): DVKVTQSSRYLVKRTGEKVFLECVQDMDHENMFWYRQDPGLGLRLIYFSYDVKMKEKGDIPEGYSVSREKKERFSLILESASTNQTSMYLCASSFPLNEQFFGPGTRLTVL.

Many counts were recorded for this clonotype. The rearrangement joins TRBV7-8 to TRBJ1-6, with 7 positions matching TRBD1. Germline values: CDR1 SGHVS, CDR2 FQNEAQ. The CDR3 contains 15 residues. V gave up 5 bases and J gave up 7 bases; unmatched junction bases: 8. The CDR3 sequence: CASSQGTVLNSPLHF. The CDR3 DNA follows: TGTGCCAGCAGCCAGGGGACAGTATTGAATTCACCCCTCCACTTT. Using reference TRBV7-8 and TRBJ1-6 for the parts outside the CDR3, the full variable domain is GAGVSQSPRYKVAKRGQDVALRCDPISGHVSLFWYQQALGQGPEFLTYFQNEAQLDKSGLPSDRFFAERPEGSVSTLKIQRTQQEDSAVYLCASSQGTVLNSPLHFGNGTRLTVT.

This clonotype was counted many times. The V call is TRBV7-8, the J call TRBJ2-5, with TRBD1 as a possible D gene (6 bases). This CDR3 comprises 15 residues. Germline-derived CDR1 and CDR2 are SGHVS and FQNEAQ. V was cut by 4 bases and J by 6 bases, with 18 bases left in between. CDR3 DNA: TGTGCCAGCAGCTCCCTACGGACAGTATCGAAGACCCAGTACTTC. It translates to CASSSLRTVSKTQYF. Drawing the rest from reference TRBV7-8 and TRBJ2-5, the complete variable domain is GAGVSQSPRYKVAKRGQDVALRCDPISGHVSLFWYQQALGQGPEFLTYFQNEAQLDKSGLPSDRFFAERPEGSVSTLKIQRTQQEDSAVYLCASSSLRTVSKTQYFGPGTRLLVL.

This clonotype was seen more than once but under ten times. The gene calls are TRBV6-1 and TRBJ2-7; maybe TRBD2 (6 bases). Germline values: CDR1 MNHNS, CDR2 SASEGT. V gave up 5 bases and J gave up 2 bases, with 13 bases separating them. This CDR3 is 14 amino acids long. CDR3 nucleotides: TGTGCCAGCAGTTCCCGGGACTCAACCTACGAGCAGTACTTC. Its translation is CASSSRDSTYEQYF.

This CDR3 reads CASSLGGQPQHF. In DNA, the CDR3 is TGTGCCAGCAGCTTAGGAGGCCAGCCCCAGCATTTT. This chain joins TRBV7-9 and TRBJ1-5; D is unresolved. Germline V gene lookup returns CDR1 SEHNR and CDR2 FQNEAQ (reference sequence). This CDR3 spans 12 amino acids. The V and J ends lost 1 base and 7 bases respectively, with 5 bases between them.

This clonotype was detected a few times. This chain links TRBV7-2 with TRBJ1-2, with TRBD1 matching over 8 bases. V shed 4 bases, J shed 9 bases, and the junction held 13 bases outside the gene matches. Germline CDR1 SGHTA, CDR2 FQGNSA. The CDR3 covers 15 residues. CDR3: CASSSRQGRSASYTF. CDR3 nucleotides: TGTGCCAGCAGCTCCCGACAGGGGAGGTCAGCAAGCTACACCTTC. Based on the CDR3 plus reference TRBV7-2 and TRBJ1-2, the full variable domain is GAGVSQSPSNKVTEKGKDVELRCDPISGHTALYWYRQSLGQGLEFLIYFQGNSAPDKSGLPSDRFSAERTGGSVSTLTIQRTQQEDSAVYLCASSSRQGRSASYTFGSGTRLTVV.

This clonotype was observed a handful of times. J is TRBJ1-5 and V is TRBV7-2; 8 positions agree with TRBD1. The germline V gene has CDR1 SGHTA and CDR2 FQGNSA. The CDR3 runs to 15 residues. J gave up 5 bases and V 2 bases, and 5 bases lay outside the gene matches. The CDR3 nucleotides read TGTGCCAGCAGCTTATCCGGGACAGGTTATCAGCCCCAGCATTTT. It translates to CASSLSGTGYQPQHF.

The chain couples TRBV6-6 to TRBJ2-1, with 12 positions matching TRBD2. This CDR3 spans 16 amino acids. Germline CDR1 reads MNHNY; CDR2 reads SVGAGI (reference sequence). The J segment lost 12 bases and the V segment lost 0 bases, leaving 9 bases of the junction unmatched. CDR3 in DNA: TGTGCCAGCAGTTACTCGATACTAGCGGGAGGCGCCGGGCAGTTCTTC. It specifies CASSYSILAGGAGQFF.

This clonotype was found a few times. The chain links TRBV6-2 or TRBV6-3 to TRBJ2-5; no reliable D call. CDR3 length: 13 amino acids. Germline assignment: CDR1 MNHEY and CDR2 SVGEGT. V shed 2 bases and J shed 5 bases, with 9 bases lying between them. Here the CDR3 DNA reads TGTGCCAGCAGTTACGGACGGTGGGAGACCCAGTACTTC. Translated, it gives CASSYGRWETQYF.

The V and J genes are TRBV28 and TRBJ1-1; 8 bases map to TRBD1. The CDR3 totals 15 residues. In germline, CDR1 is MDHEN, CDR2 SYDVKM. V lost 4 bases and J lost 7; bases outside the gene matches: 11. CDR3 residues: CASSSAGQGSSEAFF. The CDR3 nucleotides are TGTGCCAGCAGTTCTGCTGGACAGGGCAGTAGTGAAGCTTTCTTT. The whole variable domain, filled in from reference TRBV28 and TRBJ1-1, reads DVKVTQSSRYLVKRTGEKVFLECVQDMDHENMFWYRQDPGLGLRLIYFSYDVKMKEKGDIPEGYSVSREKKERFSLILESASTNQTSMYLCASSSAGQGSSEAFFGQGTRLTVV.